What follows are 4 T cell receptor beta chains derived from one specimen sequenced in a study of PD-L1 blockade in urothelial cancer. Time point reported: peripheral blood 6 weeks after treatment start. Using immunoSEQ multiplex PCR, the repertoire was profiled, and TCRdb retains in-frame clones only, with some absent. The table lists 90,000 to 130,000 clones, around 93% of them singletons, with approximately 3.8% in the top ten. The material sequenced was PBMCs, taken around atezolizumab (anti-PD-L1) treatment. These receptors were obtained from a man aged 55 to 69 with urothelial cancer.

The CDR3 DNA reads TGTGCCAGCAGCACGACAGGGGCTGGGAATGAGCAGTTCTTC. Its translation is CASSTTGAGNEQFF. V and J are TRBV7-9 and TRBJ2-1; 8 bases align to TRBD1. V was clipped by 5 bases and J by 7 bases; unmatched bases: 7. Germline CDR1 reads SEHNR; CDR2 reads FQNEAQ (reference sequence). This CDR3 is built from 14 residues.

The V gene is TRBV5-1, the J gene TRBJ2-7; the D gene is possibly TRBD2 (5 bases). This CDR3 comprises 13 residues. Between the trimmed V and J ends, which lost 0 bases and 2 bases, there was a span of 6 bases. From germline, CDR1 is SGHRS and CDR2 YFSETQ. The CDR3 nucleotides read TGCGCCAGCAGCTTGGAGAGGGCCTACGAGCAGTACTTC. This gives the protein CASSLERAYEQYF.

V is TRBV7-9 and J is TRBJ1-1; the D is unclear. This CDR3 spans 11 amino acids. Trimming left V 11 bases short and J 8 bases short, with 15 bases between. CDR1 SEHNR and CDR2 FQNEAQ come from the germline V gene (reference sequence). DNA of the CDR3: TGTGCCGGTATCCCCTTAGTAGAAGCTTTCTTT. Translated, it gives CAGIPLVEAFF. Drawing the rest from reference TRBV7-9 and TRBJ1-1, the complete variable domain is DTGVSQNPRHKITKRGQNVTFRCDPISEHNRLYWYRQTLGQGPEFLTYFQNEAQLEKSRLLSDRFSAERPKGSFSTLEIQRTEQGDSAMYLCAGIPLVEAFFGQGTRLTVV.

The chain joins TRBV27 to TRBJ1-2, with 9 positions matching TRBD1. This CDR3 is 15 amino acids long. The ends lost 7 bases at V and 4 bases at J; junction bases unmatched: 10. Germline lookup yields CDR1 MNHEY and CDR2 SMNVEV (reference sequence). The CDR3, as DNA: TGTGCCAGCAATAAACAGGGGGCCTCCCCCTATGGCTACACCTTC. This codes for CASNKQGASPYGYTF.